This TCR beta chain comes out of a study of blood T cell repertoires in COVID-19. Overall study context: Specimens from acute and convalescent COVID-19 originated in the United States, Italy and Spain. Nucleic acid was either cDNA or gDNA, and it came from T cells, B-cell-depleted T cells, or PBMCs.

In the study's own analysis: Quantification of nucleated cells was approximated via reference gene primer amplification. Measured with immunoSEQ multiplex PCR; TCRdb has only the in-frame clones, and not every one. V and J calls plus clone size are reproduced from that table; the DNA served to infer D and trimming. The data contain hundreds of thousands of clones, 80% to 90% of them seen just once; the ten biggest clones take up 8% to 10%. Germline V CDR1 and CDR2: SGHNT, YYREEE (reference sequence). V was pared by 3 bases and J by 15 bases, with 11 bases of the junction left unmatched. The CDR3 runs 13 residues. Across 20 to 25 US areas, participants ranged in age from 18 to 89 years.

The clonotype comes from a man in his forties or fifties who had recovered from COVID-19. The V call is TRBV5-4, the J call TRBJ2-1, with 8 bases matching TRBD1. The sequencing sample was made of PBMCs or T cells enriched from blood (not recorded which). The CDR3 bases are TGTGCCAGCAGCTACGTAACAGGGGGAGGAGGGTTCTTC. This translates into CASSYVTGGGGFF.